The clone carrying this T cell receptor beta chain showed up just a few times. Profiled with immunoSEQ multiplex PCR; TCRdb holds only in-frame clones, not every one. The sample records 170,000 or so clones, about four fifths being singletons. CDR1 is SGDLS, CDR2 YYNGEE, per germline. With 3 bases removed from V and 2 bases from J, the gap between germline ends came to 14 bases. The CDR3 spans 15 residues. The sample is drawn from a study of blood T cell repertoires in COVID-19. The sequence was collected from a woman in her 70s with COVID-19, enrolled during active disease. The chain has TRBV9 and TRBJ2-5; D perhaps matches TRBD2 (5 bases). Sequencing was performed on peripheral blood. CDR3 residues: CASSASGRGQETQYF. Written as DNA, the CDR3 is TGTGCCAGCAGCGCATCAGGTCGGGGTCAAGAGACCCAGTACTTC.